This T cell receptor beta chain was captured by sequencing in a study of technical replicates of blood from several donors. There are 14 residues in the CDR3. Trimming pared 4 bases from V and 7 bases from J, leaving 14 bases between. The germline gives CDR1 LNHDA, CDR2 SQIVND (reference sequence). Profiled with immunoSEQ multiplex PCR; TCRdb holds only in-frame clones, not every one. The repertoire holds under 100,000 clones, under 97% seen once, with 0.2% to 0.25% in the top ten. The chain has TRBV19 and TRBJ1-5; D not certain. Specimen: T cells isolated from PBMCs. This TCR derives from a human donor in good health. The CDR3 DNA reads TGTGCCAGTAGTACGGGGAAGGTCTGGCAGCCCCAGCATTTT. It is translated as CASSTGKVWQPQHF.